The entry below gives a single T cell receptor (beta chain) sequence along with its context. Its antigen is not known. These data originate in a study of blood T cells in healthy people across ages. The study's findings and limits: Per million T cells, the diversity of TCR beta decreased roughly linearly as age advanced.

This CDR3 region has 17 residues. Germline V CDR1 and CDR2: SGHVS, FQNEAQ. With 2 bases clipped from V and 6 bases from J, the junction kept 10 bases outside the gene matches. Together with a sample-barcoded 5' primer, a J-beta primer mix was included in a second PCR lasting about 7 to 11 cycles. At least 2.5 million CDR3-containing paired-end reads were obtained per sample. TCRdb reanalysed the 5' RACE reads using MiXCR and keeps one entry per CDR3 protein. The table lists hundreds of thousands of distinct CDR3 sequences, around 49% of them singletons. The chain is built from TRBV7-8 and TRBJ2-1; TRBD2 agrees at 10 bases. Source material: blood. The receptor's source is a woman in her fifties or sixties in good health. CDR3 sequence: CASSLTTSGWAGNEQFF. CDR3 DNA sequence: TGTGCCAGCAGCTTAACGACTAGCGGGTGGGCCGGCAATGAGCAGTTCTTC.